This is a list of T cell receptor beta chains from one sample in a study of human versus mouse CDR3 diversity and MHC coevolution. Repertoires were generated with immunoSEQ multiplex PCR, while TCRdb's copy carries only in-frame clones and drops some. The profile shows about 77,000 clones, around 90% of them singletons. Sample: naive CD4+ T cells from blood. The origin of the receptors is a person aged 25 to 69 in good health. CDR3s include the opening cysteine and the closing phenylalanine or tryptophan. The order of the fields is CDR3 length, D gene, clone size, V gene, J gene, CDR3 protein, CDR3 DNA. D genes are given only for firm matches. Only part of the rows carry a size: once, few, many, or a class if the clone is expanded.

18	TRBD2	-	TRBV5-1	TRBJ2-5	CASSFLHSRTSGKETQYF	TGCGCCAGCAGCTTCTTACACTCCAGGACTAGCGGGAAAGAGACCCAGTACTTC
16	TRBD2	-	TRBV10-3	TRBJ2-3	CAISESGTSGADTQYF	TGTGCCATCAGTGAGTCGGGGACTAGCGGGGCAGATACGCAGTATTTT
15	-	-	TRBV7-2	TRBJ1-1	CASSLGSTQNTEAFF	TGTGCCAGCAGCTTAGGTAGTACGCAAAACACTGAAGCTTTCTTT
17	-	-	TRBV5-1	TRBJ2-3	CASSWTGLALSTDTQYF	TGCGCCAGCAGCTGGACGGGCCTAGCGCTTAGCACAGATACGCAGTATTTT
16	TRBD1	-	TRBV5-1	TRBJ2-4	CASSLEGTGVKNIQYF	TGCGCCAGCAGCTTAGAAGGGACAGGGGTAAAAAACATTCAGTACTTC
14	TRBD1	once	TRBV6-6	TRBJ1-2	CASSYLGDSYGYTF	TGTGCCAGCAGTTACCTAGGGGACAGCTATGGCTACACCTTC
16	-	-	TRBV5-1	TRBJ1-3	CASSFVAGQGKNTIYF	TGCGCCAGCAGCTTTGTGGCCGGTCAGGGGAAAAACACCATATATTTT
16	-	-	TRBV9	TRBJ1-4	CASSAEVGGSYEKLFF	TGTGCCAGCAGCGCCGAGGTCGGGGGGAGTTATGAAAAACTGTTTTTT
14	TRBD2	-	TRBV28	TRBJ2-5	CASSLAGGMETQYF	TGTGCCAGCAGTTTAGCGGGGGGTATGGAGACCCAGTACTTC
14	-	once	TRBV7-3	TRBJ1-1	CASSLTGVGTEAFF	TGTGCCAGCAGCTTGACAGGCGTGGGGACTGAAGCTTTCTTT
12	-	-	TRBV18	TRBJ1-6	CASSPSNSPLHF	TGTGCCAGCTCACCATCAAATTCACCCCTCCACTTT
11	-	-	TRBV2	TRBJ2-6	CASSWGDVLTF	TGTGCCAGCAGTTGGGGGGACGTCCTGACTTTC
15	TRBD2	-	TRBV7-8	TRBJ2-2	CASSLGLAGAGELFF	TGTGCCAGCAGCTTAGGGCTAGCGGGAGCCGGGGAGCTGTTTTTT